The text below deals with one T cell receptor beta chain. FACS enriched CD8+ TEMRA cells, while bulk CD8+ and CD4+ were negatively isolated. Deletions cut 7 bases from V and 4 bases from J, with 14 bases between. This CDR3 is built from 13 residues. CDR1 MNHEY and CDR2 SMNVEV come from the germline V gene (reference sequence). The entry originates in a study of CD8 T cells in Susac syndrome. An amount of RNA that ranged from about 0.45 to 1 ug was reverse transcribed with random hexamers. A single record per CDR3 protein comes from TCRdb applying MiXCR to the immunoSEQ multiplex PCR reads. The profile shows around 130,000 distinct CDR3 sequences, roughly 89% of them singletons.

The TCR sequence derives from a human donor with multiple sclerosis. The chain combines TRBV27 with TRBJ2-7; TRBD1 or TRBD2 may be the D gene (6 bases each). Sequencing input: CD8+ T cells from PBMCs. The CDR3 region is CASTFGGGYEQYF. The CDR3 DNA is TGTGCCAGCACCTTCGGAGGGGGATACGAGCAGTACTTC.